Each of the 17 T cell receptor beta chains below was sequenced from the same sample in a study of blood T cell repertoires in COVID-19. Sequencing used immunoSEQ multiplex PCR; TCRdb keeps in-frame clones, though not all of them. The sample gives 300,000 or so clones, approximately 89% of which show up once; approximately 7% is in the top ten. Input material: peripheral blood. These receptors were obtained from a woman aged 25 to 39 who had recovered from COVID-19.

The rearrangement joins TRBV19 to TRBJ2-7, with D possibly TRBD1 on 6 matching bases. The CDR3 is 15 amino acids. CDR1 LNHDA and CDR2 SQIVND come from the germline V gene (reference sequence). V was cut by 2 bases and J by 0 bases, with 11 bases left in between. CDR3 residues: CASSISAGASYEQYF. The CDR3 DNA reads as TGTGCCAGTAGTATATCGGCAGGGGCCTCCTACGAGCAGTACTTC.

The chain employs TRBV29-1 and TRBJ2-1, with TRBD2 matching 7 bases. Germline V gene lookup returns CDR1 SQVTM and CDR2 ANQGSEA. The CDR3 runs 15 residues. The J segment lost 0 bases and the V segment lost 2 bases, leaving 4 bases of the junction unmatched. CDR3 DNA sequence: TGCAGCGTTGAACTAGCGGTGCCCTCCTACAATGAGCAGTTCTTC. Encoded protein: CSVELAVPSYNEQFF.

In its sample, this clone was seen once. The chain joins TRBV27 to TRBJ2-1; D is perhaps TRBD2 (7 bases). This CDR3 contains 16 residues. The germline gives CDR1 MNHEY, CDR2 SMNVEV (reference sequence). Trimming pared 4 bases from V and 1 base from J, leaving 14 bases between. The CDR3 DNA is TGTGCCAGCAGTTCCCCGGGGAGGGGGTCCTACAATGAGCAGTTCTTC. Translating it yields CASSSPGRGSYNEQFF.

The gene calls are TRBV7-3 and TRBJ2-3; TRBD1 matches 11 bases. This CDR3 comprises 17 residues. The germline V gene encodes CDR1 SGHTA and CDR2 FQGTGA. The V and J ends lost 1 base and 5 bases, in that order; junction bases with no gene match: 8. The CDR3 loop reads CASSLSDRTGGKDTQYF. As DNA, the CDR3 is TGTGCCAGCAGCTTAAGCGACAGGACAGGGGGCAAAGATACGCAGTATTTT.

The chain carries TRBV27 and TRBJ2-2; D is undetermined. Trimming took 5 bases from V and 1 from J, leaving 5 bases between them. From germline, CDR1 is MNHEY and CDR2 SMNVEV (reference sequence). This CDR3 region has 13 residues. The CDR3 reads CASSRQNTGELFF. The CDR3 DNA reads as TGTGCCAGCAGTAGACAGAACACCGGGGAGCTGTTTTTT.

This chain joins TRBV7-6 and TRBJ1-4; a possible D gene is TRBD1 (6 bases). Trimming cost V 2 bases and J 1 base, with 11 bases left between them. Germline CDR1 SGHVS, CDR2 FNYEAQ. This CDR3 contains 16 residues. The CDR3 coding sequence is TGTGCCAGCAGCTTATATGGGGGCCTAACTAATGAAAAACTGTTTTTT. Its translation is CASSLYGGLTNEKLFF.

The rearrangement links TRBV7-3 to TRBJ1-1, with 8 bases aligning to TRBD1. J lost 6 bases, V lost 2 bases, and 8 bases had no gene match. Germline V gene sequence: CDR1 SGHTA, CDR2 FQGTGA. This CDR3 contains 15 residues. CDR3 DNA: TGTGCCAGCAGCTTATTTGGACAGGGTGGGGCTGAAGCTTTCTTT. It is translated as CASSLFGQGGAEAFF.

This sequence joins TRBV4-2 and TRBJ2-2; perhaps TRBD2 as D (5 bases). Trimming left V 2 bases short and J 6 bases short, with 7 bases between. This CDR3 spans 13 amino acids. Per germline, CDR1 LGHNA and CDR2 YNFKEQ. The CDR3 bases are TGTGCCAGCAGCCAATGGGGAGCCGGGGAGCTGTTTTTT. Translating it yields CASSQWGAGELFF.

The chain is built from TRBV12-5 and TRBJ1-2; no reliable D call. CDR1 is LGHNT and CDR2 is FRNRAP in the germline V gene. The CDR3 is 15 amino acids. Trimming took 2 bases from V and 3 from J, leaving 13 bases between them. CDR3 coding DNA: TGTGCTAGTGGTTTGTCGGTCGGCGGAGACTATGGCTACACCTTC. It translates to CASGLSVGGDYGYTF.

This clone was seen a single time. The chain recombines TRBV30 with TRBJ2-6; no clear D gene. V was trimmed by 3 bases and J by 2 bases, leaving 14 bases between them. Germline lookup yields CDR1 GTSNPN and CDR2 SVGIG (reference sequence). CDR3 length: 16 residues. In DNA, the CDR3 is TGTGCCTGGAGAAATCAATTCGAGGCTGGGGCCAACGTCCTGACTTTC. Translating it yields CAWRNQFEAGANVLTF. The full variable domain, its missing parts supplied by reference TRBV30 and TRBJ2-6, is SQTIHQWPATLVQPVGSPLSLECTVEGTSNPNLYWYRQAAGRGLQLLFYSVGIGQISSEVPQNLSASRPQDRQFILSSKKLLLSDSGFYLCAWRNQFEAGANVLTFGAGSRLTVL.

The chain joins TRBV4-3 to TRBJ1-3, with TRBD1 identical over 8 bases. The CDR3 loop spans 16 amino acids. Germline CDR1 LGHNA, CDR2 YSLEER. Germline trimming cut 0 bases from V and 8 bases from J; bases unmatched to any gene: 9. In nucleotides, the CDR3 is TGCGCCAGCAGCCAAGATTGGGGCGGACAGGGACACACCATATATTTT. Residues: CASSQDWGGQGHTIYF.

This clone was seen a single time. V gene TRBV12-3 or TRBV12-4 combines with J gene TRBJ1-5; tentative D call: TRBD1 (5 bases). V was shortened by 5 bases and J by 4 bases, with 9 bases between the two germline ends. This CDR3 comprises 13 residues. For the CDR3, the DNA is TGTGCCAGCAGTCTGACAGAGAATCAGCCCCAGCATTTT. This sequence encodes CASSLTENQPQHF.

The chain combines TRBV4-2 with TRBJ1-2; D unresolved. V lost 1 base to trimming and J lost 5 bases, with 8 bases between them. The CDR3 is 13 amino acids. Germline-derived CDR1 and CDR2 are LGHNA and YNFKEQ. CDR3 loop: CASSQGIGYGYTF. The CDR3 DNA reads as TGTGCCAGCAGCCAAGGGATCGGGTATGGCTACACCTTC.

This sequence joins TRBV6-2 or TRBV6-3 and TRBJ2-1; TRBD2 aligns across 10 bases. The CDR3 consists of 19 residues. The ends lost 2 bases at V and 0 bases at J; junction bases unmatched: 10. Per the germline V gene, CDR1 is MNHEY and CDR2 is SVGEGT. CDR3 sequence: CASSYRLAGLTSSYNEQFF. The CDR3, as DNA: TGTGCCAGCAGTTACCGACTAGCGGGCCTGACGAGCTCCTACAATGAGCAGTTCTTC.

The chain links TRBV30 to TRBJ1-2; the match to TRBD1 covers 7 bases. The germline CDR1 and CDR2 sequences are GTSNPN and SVGIG (reference sequence). The J segment lost 3 bases and the V segment lost 3 bases, leaving 19 bases of the junction unmatched. The CDR3 is made up of 18 amino acids. The CDR3 spells CAWSQTVYRQGRHYGYTF. DNA of the CDR3: TGTGCCTGGAGCCAGACCGTGTACCGACAGGGAAGGCACTATGGCTACACCTTC.

This sequence joins TRBV5-1 and TRBJ2-5, with D tentatively TRBD1 (5 bases). V gave up 3 bases and J gave up 5 bases, with 11 bases separating them. CDR3 size: 13 residues. Germline loops: CDR1 SGHRS, CDR2 YFSETQ. DNA of the CDR3: TGCGCCAGCAGCTCGCAGGGTGGGGAGACCCAGTACTTC. As protein: CASSSQGGETQYF.

This chain joins TRBV10-3 and TRBJ2-7, with 9 positions matching TRBD1. CDR3 size: 14 residues. Germline V gene lookup returns CDR1 ENHRY and CDR2 SYGVKD. The J segment lost 0 bases and the V segment lost 9 bases, leaving 6 bases of the junction unmatched. CDR3 sequence reads: CAIKGTGSSYEQYF. The DNA for the CDR3 is TGTGCCATAAAAGGGACAGGGAGCTCCTACGAGCAGTACTTC.